This T cell receptor (beta chain) was sequenced for a study of blood T cell repertoires in COVID-19. Study as a whole: The origin of the acute and convalescent COVID-19 samples was the United States, Italy and Spain.

Per the authors' pipeline: Quantification of nucleated cells was approximated via reference gene primer amplification. Only in-frame clones appear in the TCRdb table, and some are missing; sequencing was by immunoSEQ multiplex PCR. The DNA was the basis for D and trimming; V, J and clone size are from that table. This table holds some 200,000 clones, around 86% found once. V lost 5 bases, J lost 1 base, and 7 bases stayed unmatched. The CDR3 covers 15 residues. The V gene's germline CDR1 is MNHEY and CDR2 SVGAGI. The rearrangement joins TRBV6-5 to TRBJ1-2, with TRBD1 matching over 7 bases. Sequenced sample: peripheral blood. The sequence was obtained from a woman at least 80 years old in a cohort sampled during active or convalescent COVID-19. CDR3 sequence: CASSSKGQNNYGYTF. The CDR3 DNA reads TGTGCCAGCAGTAGCAAGGGACAGAATAACTATGGCTACACCTTC.